This T cell receptor (beta chain) was profiled in a study of siplizumab effects on memory and regulatory T cells. Clones were sequenced by immunoSEQ multiplex PCR, and TCRdb holds only the in-frame ones, with some missing. The sample shows about 87,000 clones, about 93% of them seen only once. Concerning this clone: Its antigen is unknown.

This CDR3 comprises 16 residues. J was trimmed by 4 bases and V by 3 bases; bases with no gene match: 10. The germline CDR1 and CDR2 sequences are MNHEY and SMNVEV (reference sequence). Notes on the study in general: Tregs that proliferated in siplizumab cultures did not have their suppressive function confirmed. Solely a minor proportion of alloreactive clones could be assigned to unstimulated subsets. Treatment with siplizumab left mappable alloreactive CD4+ clones averaging approximately 62% Treg-derived, compared with 26.9% in controls. There appeared to be greater diversity in naive T cells than in memory cells, and naive T cells seemed major contributors to the alloresponse.

This sequence was found in a human donor in good health. The rearrangement links TRBV27 to TRBJ1-1; 8 nucleotides line up with TRBD1. Sequenced material: non-Treg CD4+ T cells sorted from blood. CDR3 sequence reads: CASSFNRDRSATEAFF. The CDR3 coding sequence is TGTGCCAGCAGTTTCAACAGGGACAGGTCGGCCACTGAAGCTTTCTTT.